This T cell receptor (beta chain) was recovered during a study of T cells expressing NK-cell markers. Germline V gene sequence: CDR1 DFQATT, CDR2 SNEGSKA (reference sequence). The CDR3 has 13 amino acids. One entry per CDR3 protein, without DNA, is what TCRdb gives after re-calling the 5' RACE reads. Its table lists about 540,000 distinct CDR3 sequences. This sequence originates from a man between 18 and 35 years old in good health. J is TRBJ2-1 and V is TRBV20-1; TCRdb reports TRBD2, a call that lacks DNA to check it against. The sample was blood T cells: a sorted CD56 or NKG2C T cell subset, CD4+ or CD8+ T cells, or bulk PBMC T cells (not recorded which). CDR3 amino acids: CSSQATSANEQFF.